Listed below are T cell receptor beta chains from one sample, sequenced in a study of cytomegalovirus exposure and HLA in healthy donors. Only in-frame clones appear in the TCRdb table, and some are missing; sequencing was by immunoSEQ multiplex PCR. The sample has about 190,000 clones, roughly 80% seen once. Sequences were obtained from PBMCs. Receptor source: a woman aged 25 to 39 in good health and CMV-seropositive. Each CDR3 is given without its conserved first and last residue. D genes are given only for firm matches. Clone size is stated in some rows and not others, as once, few, many or a class when expanded.

j_call d_call clone_size v_call cdr3_aa
TRBJ2-2 NA NA TRBV5-1 ASSPTVNTGELF
TRBJ1-4 TRBD1 NA TRBV25-1 ASSAYRGWNEKLF
TRBJ2-5 TRBD2 NA TRBV6-5 ASIAAGEETQY
TRBJ2-7 NA NA TRBV5-6 ASSLFRGGEQY
TRBJ2-1 NA NA TRBV7-2 ASSLNRDTYNEQF
TRBJ2-3 TRBD2 NA TRBV5-1 ASSLGLATDTQY
TRBJ1-2 NA NA TRBV4-3 ASSQESGVGYT
TRBJ1-5 NA NA TRBV19 ASSIQAPSNQPQH
TRBJ2-7 NA NA TRBV19 ASSMWELPYEQY
TRBJ2-5 TRBD2 NA TRBV5-1 ASSLALAGGIETQY
TRBJ1-2 TRBD1 NA TRBV19 ASSTLGQGVYGYT
TRBJ2-1 TRBD2 NA TRBV27 ASRPLAGGPNEQF
TRBJ1-1 NA NA TRBV28 ASSLLRNTEAF
NA TRBD2 NA TRBV6-6 ASSYGNLLAEYEQY
TRBJ2-7 NA NA TRBV11-2 ASSLEAPTSIGRTRGEQY
TRBJ2-5 TRBD2 NA TRBV7-8 ASSLGGTSGSVIGTQY
TRBJ2-7 TRBD1 NA TRBV4-3 ASSPEPGQGDSEQY
TRBJ2-5 TRBD2 NA TRBV7-2 ASRTSGGPPY
TRBJ2-7 TRBD2 NA TRBV11-2 ASSPGGGGRDEQY
TRBJ2-2 TRBD2 NA TRBV7-6 ASSLGLAELKNTGELF
TRBJ2-7 TRBD1 few TRBV28 ASSTRRDRAYEQY
TRBJ2-2 TRBD1 NA TRBV28 ASSPPGTGGTGELF
TRBJ2-7 TRBD1 NA TRBV27 ASSPRDSWYEQY
TRBJ1-1 NA NA TRBV7-2 ASSPDRLNTEAF
TRBJ1-4 TRBD1 NA TRBV5-1 ASSLEGQGVISEKLF
TRBJ2-7 NA NA TRBV5-5 ASSLGRLHSYGQY
TRBJ1-4 TRBD1 once TRBV18 ASSPQQGANEKLF
TRBJ2-1 TRBD1 NA TRBV13 ASSYEGAKHF
TRBJ1-2 NA once TRBV27 ASWGRGGYGYT
TRBJ2-3 TRBD2 NA TRBV9 ASSVAHSGGTRADTQY
TRBJ1-1 TRBD1 NA TRBV9 ASSPGGFMNTEAF
TRBJ1-2 NA NA TRBV7-9 ASSRHRDTYAANYGYT
TRBJ2-4 TRBD1 NA TRBV7-2 ASSSDRGRFNIQY
TRBJ2-1 TRBD2 once TRBV30 AWKAGGPLIEQF
TRBJ1-2 TRBD1 NA TRBV4-1 ASSQEDRVGGYT
TRBJ1-6 NA NA TRBV7-9 ASSEGSSYNSPLH